The text below deals with one TCR beta chain. Its antigen is not known. The data were obtained in a study of shared clonotypes between healthy human individuals. In the study overall: Participating donors consisted of two women and a few men aged 18 to 49. General study points: Estimated richness values were generally larger in naive subsets than in memory subsets.

Method: immunoSEQ multiplex PCR; TCRdb's copy keeps in-frame clones and lacks some. The sample records over a million clones, around 97% being singletons. V shed 6 bases and J 2 bases; nucleotides not matched to a gene: 16. The CDR3 sequence is 17 residues long. In germline, CDR1 is MNHEY, CDR2 SMNVEV (reference sequence). The sequence came from a man younger than 45 in good health. Sequenced: naive CD4+ T cells sorted from blood. The subset: CD45RA+ positively selected. V usage is TRBV27 and J usage is TRBJ2-7, with TRBD2 identical over 7 bases. CDR3 coding DNA: TGTGCCAGCAGATCTCAAAGACTAGTAGCGGGTACCTACGAGCAGTACTTC. The encoded protein is CASRSQRLVAGTYEQYF.